The 18 T cell receptor beta chains given below trace back to one sample, sequenced in a study of CD8 T cells in ankylosing spondylitis. The study, taken as a whole, reports: What seemed typical of ankylosing spondylitis blood was a TCR beta motif built from several highly homologous variants.

Their recognized antigens are unknown. TCRdb itself ran the 5' RACE reads through MiXCR, one entry per CDR3 protein. The data show roughly 490,000 distinct CDR3 sequences, about 5.2% seen once. The sample was blood, either unsorted or a sorted T cell fraction (not recorded which). These receptors were obtained from a male donor with ankylosing spondylitis.

This clonotype has ten or more counts. The genes are TRBV27 and TRBJ2-1; D gene uncertain. Trimming took 2 bases from V and 5 from J, leaving 7 bases between them. Germline V CDR1 and CDR2: MNHEY, SMNVEV (reference sequence). There are 13 residues in the CDR3. The CDR3 loop reads CASSLSLNNEQFF. In DNA, the CDR3 is TGTGCCAGCAGTTTAAGCCTTAACAATGAGCAGTTCTTC.

This clonotype was observed at least ten times. This sequence joins TRBV6-2 or TRBV6-3 and TRBJ2-5; D is unresolved. The CDR3 covers 14 residues. V was cut by 6 bases and J by 2 bases, with 13 bases left in between. Germline CDR1 is MNHEY and CDR2 is SVGEGT. The CDR3 DNA follows: TGTGCCAGCAGCTCATCGACGTTGCAAGAGACCCAGTACTTC. This encodes CASSSSTLQETQYF.

This clonotype has just a few counts. The chain has TRBV5-5 and TRBJ2-2, with D unclear. The CDR3 is 16 amino acids. V lost 2 bases, J lost 2 bases, and 13 bases lay in between. Looked up from germline, CDR1 is SGHKS and CDR2 is YYEKEE (reference sequence). The CDR3 DNA reads TGTGCCAGCAGCTTTACTGACTGGCGTAACACCGGGGAGCTGTTTTTT. Translation: CASSFTDWRNTGELFF.

This clonotype has ten or more counts. V and J are TRBV4-2 and TRBJ2-3; TRBD2 agrees at 13 bases. This CDR3 contains 14 residues. V was clipped by 4 bases and J by 12 bases; unmatched bases: 7. Germline V gene lookup returns CDR1 LGHNA and CDR2 YNFKEQ. CDR3 nucleotides: TGTGCCAGCAGCCTGGGGACTAGCGGGAACATTCAGTATTTT. It specifies CASSLGTSGNIQYF.

This chain connects TRBV3-1 to TRBJ1-2; D is uncertain. Per germline, CDR1 LGHDT and CDR2 YNNKEL (reference sequence). The ends were cut back, 1 base at V and 2 bases at J, with 8 bases in the middle. The CDR3 loop spans 14 amino acids. The CDR3 nucleotides are TGTGCCAGCAGCCAAGCGGGAGGAAACTATGGCTACACCTTC. Its translation: CASSQAGGNYGYTF.

Ten or more counts support this clonotype. J is TRBJ2-7 and V is TRBV7-2, with D possibly matching TRBD2 (5 bases). With 5 bases removed from V and 1 base from J, the gap between germline ends came to 18 bases. The germline V gene has CDR1 SGHTA and CDR2 FQGNSA. This CDR3 comprises 16 residues. CDR3 protein: CASSAGLGATSYEQYF. CDR3 in DNA: TGTGCCAGCAGCGCCGGACTGGGAGCTACGTCCTACGAGCAGTACTTC.

This clonotype has at least ten counts. The genes are TRBV4-1 and TRBJ2-1; the match to TRBD2 covers 7 bases. V shed 5 bases and J 10 bases; nucleotides not matched to a gene: 11. CDR1 and CDR2 (germline): MGHRA, YSYEKL. The CDR3 is 14 amino acids. The CDR3 nucleotides are TGCGCCAGCAGCAAAGGGAGGGGAGAAAGCGAGCAGTTCTTC. Residues: CASSKGRGESEQFF.

This clonotype was observed at least ten times. The V and J genes are TRBV20-1 and TRBJ1-5, with D maybe TRBD1 (6 bases). The CDR3 has 13 residues. Germline CDR1 DFQATT, CDR2 SNEGSKA (reference sequence). V was shortened by 5 bases and J by 0 bases, with 8 bases between the two germline ends. CDR3 loop: CSAWTASNQPQHF. CDR3 coding DNA: TGCAGTGCTTGGACAGCTAGCAATCAGCCCCAGCATTTT.

In its sample, this clonotype was seen many times. This chain uses TRBV7-9 with TRBJ1-2; D perhaps matches TRBD1 (6 bases). Germline lookup yields CDR1 SEHNR and CDR2 FQNEAQ (reference sequence). CDR3 length: 15 amino acids. Trimming left V 0 bases short and J 7 bases short, with 15 bases between. The chain's CDR3 is CASSLAPLGGAGYTF. DNA for the CDR3: TGTGCCAGCAGCTTAGCCCCTCTAGGGGGGGCTGGCTACACCTTC.

This chain joins TRBV11-2 and TRBJ2-1; the match to TRBD2 covers 7 bases. The CDR3 is made up of 16 amino acids. From germline, CDR1 is SGHAT and CDR2 FQNNGV. V trimming: 3 bases; J trimming: 4 bases; junction bases outside the gene matches: 9. CDR3 sequence reads: CASSFPGKGGYNEQFF. CDR3 nucleotide sequence: TGTGCCAGCAGCTTCCCGGGGAAGGGAGGGTACAATGAGCAGTTCTTC.

A few counts support this clonotype. This sequence joins TRBV5-1 and TRBJ2-5; D possibly corresponds to TRBD2 (5 bases). V lost 1 base and J lost 3, with 22 bases in between. The V gene's germline CDR1 is SGHRS and CDR2 YFSETQ. CDR3 length: 18 amino acids. The CDR3 bases are TGCGCCAGCAGCTTGTATCCGAATAAGGGAAAGGAGGAAGAGACCCAGTACTTC. Protein product: CASSLYPNKGKEEETQYF.

Ten or more counts support this clonotype. The chain combines TRBV10-3 with TRBJ2-7; 7 positions agree with TRBD2. The CDR3 covers 15 residues. Germline V gene lookup returns CDR1 ENHRY and CDR2 SYGVKD. V lost 0 bases to trimming and J lost 0 bases; unmatched junction nucleotides: 2. CDR3 residues: CAISESSGGSYEQYF. Here the CDR3 DNA reads TGTGCCATCAGTGAGTCATCGGGAGGCTCCTACGAGCAGTACTTC.

This clonotype was picked up many times. The chain has TRBV24-1 and TRBJ2-7, with D maybe TRBD1 (6 bases). The germline V and J ends were trimmed by 3 bases and 4 bases, with 9 bases remaining between them. The germline gives CDR1 KGHDR, CDR2 SFDVKD. This CDR3 has 13 amino acids. The CDR3, as DNA: TGTGCCACCAGTGATACAGGGCGTTACGAGCAGTACTTC. It yields the protein CATSDTGRYEQYF.

This clonotype has ten or more counts. V and J are TRBV15 and TRBJ2-1, with 9 bases identical to TRBD2. This CDR3 has 16 amino acids. From germline, CDR1 is LNHNV and CDR2 YYDKDF (reference sequence). J lost 5 bases, V lost 1 base, and 6 bases had no gene match. The DNA for the CDR3 is TGTGCCACCAGCAGAGGAAGGCGGGAGGGGAACAATGAGCAGTTCTTC. Translated: CATSRGRREGNNEQFF.

This clonotype was recorded many times. V and J are TRBV4-1 and TRBJ2-1, with 13 bases identical to TRBD2. Germline trimming cut 5 bases from V and 10 bases from J; bases unmatched to any gene: 11. Germline-derived CDR1 and CDR2 are MGHRA and YSYEKL. The CDR3 is made up of 16 amino acids. Here the CDR3 reads CASSSGLAGASGEQFF. The CDR3 DNA sequence: TGCGCCAGCAGCTCAGGACTAGCGGGGGCGTCAGGGGAGCAGTTCTTC.

In this sample, this clonotype turned up a few times. The junction departs from germline at one end; a sequencing error may be responsible. This chain uses TRBV20-1 with TRBJ2-4, with unresolved D. Germline V gene sequence: CDR1 DFQATT, CDR2 SNEGSKA (reference sequence). This CDR3 has 16 residues. The CDR3: CCAIPVQSLAKNIQYF. The CDR3, as DNA: TGCTGTGCGATCCCCGTGCAGTCTCTAGCCAAAAACATTCAGTACTTC.

This clonotype was seen more than once but under ten times. V usage is TRBV5-1 and J usage is TRBJ2-7; 9 bases agree with TRBD1. Germline V gene data show CDR1 as SGHRS and CDR2 as YFSETQ. The CDR3 covers 14 residues. V trimming: 4 bases; J trimming: 4 bases; junction bases outside the gene matches: 6. The CDR3 loop reads CASSRDREGYEQYF. The CDR3 region has the DNA TGCGCCAGCAGCAGGGACAGGGAAGGTTACGAGCAGTACTTC.

The gene calls are TRBV9 and TRBJ2-1; the match to TRBD2 covers 10 bases. The CDR3 runs to 16 residues. J gave up 4 bases and V 3 bases, and 7 bases lay outside the gene matches. From germline, CDR1 is SGDLS and CDR2 YYNGEE. The CDR3 region is CASSDTSGGVYNEQFF. CDR3 in DNA: TGTGCCAGCAGCGACACCAGCGGGGGGGTTTACAATGAGCAGTTCTTC.